This entry lists 15 T cell receptor beta chains sequenced from one sample in a study of shared clonotypes between healthy human individuals. Libraries were prepared by immunoSEQ multiplex PCR; TCRdb keeps only in-frame clonotypes and omits some of them. The data show roughly 2.5 million clones, 90% to 95% seen once. The sample consisted of naive CD4+ T cells sorted from blood. Subset of the sample: CD45RA+ positively selected. The origin of the receptors is a man aged 18 to 29 in good health.

The chain employs TRBV4-3 and TRBJ2-3; D may be TRBD1 or TRBD2 (5 bases each). The CDR3 totals 16 residues. The V end lost 1 base, the J end lost 4 bases, and 15 bases lay between the germline ends. Per the germline V gene, CDR1 is LGHNA and CDR2 is YSLEER. The CDR3 sequence: CASSQGAGARADTQYF. CDR3 DNA sequence: TGCGCCAGCAGCCAAGGCGCCGGGGCGAGAGCAGATACGCAGTATTTT.

V gene TRBV5-1 combines with J gene TRBJ2-3, with D possibly being TRBD1 (5 bases). This CDR3 is built from 14 residues. Trimming cost V 0 bases and J 3 bases, with 8 bases left between them. Germline CDR1 is SGHRS and CDR2 is YFSETQ. CDR3 region: CASSLVGLTDTQYF. CDR3 bases: TGCGCCAGCAGCTTGGTGGGGCTGACAGATACGCAGTATTTT.

The chain has TRBV6-5 and TRBJ2-7; TRBD2 might be the D (5 bases). Trimming stripped 5 bases from V and 0 bases from J, with 11 bases between. This CDR3 spans 14 amino acids. Germline V gene sequence: CDR1 MNHEY, CDR2 SVGAGI. CDR3 sequence: CASSPDGGSYEQYF. As DNA, the CDR3 is TGTGCCAGCAGTCCCGACGGAGGCTCCTACGAGCAGTACTTC.

In the case of this clone: Other nucleotide sequences in the sample specify the same CDR3. The V gene is TRBV10-3, the J gene TRBJ2-7, with a weak D call TRBD2 (5 bases). CDR1 and CDR2 from the germline V gene are ENHRY and SYGVKD. Trimming took 2 bases from V and 0 from J, leaving 11 bases between them. The CDR3 has 15 amino acids. CDR3 nucleotides: TGTGCCATCAGTGAGGCGGGCGGTAGCTCCTACGAGCAGTACTTC. Translated: CAISEAGGSSYEQYF.

V gene TRBV10-3 combines with J gene TRBJ2-2; 10 bases agree with TRBD1. Germline CDR1 ENHRY, CDR2 SYGVKD. Trimming at V came to 10 bases and at J to 7 bases, leaving 9 bases not matched to a gene. CDR3 length: 14 amino acids. The CDR3 DNA is TGTGCCACCCGTCATGGACAGGGGGACGGGGAGCTGTTTTTT. Protein sequence: CATRHGQGDGELFF.

The chain employs TRBV28 and TRBJ1-2; D not certain. Looked up from germline, CDR1 is MDHEN and CDR2 is SYDVKM. CDR3 size: 11 residues. The V and J ends lost 9 bases and 7 bases respectively, with 12 bases between them. CDR3 loop: CASQTGVGYTF. The CDR3 bases are TGTGCCAGTCAGACCGGGGTTGGCTACACCTTC.

V usage is TRBV29-1 and J usage is TRBJ2-7; the D is unclear. This CDR3 region has 11 residues. Germline lookup yields CDR1 SQVTM and CDR2 ANQGSEA. The V and J ends lost 4 bases and 3 bases respectively, with 7 bases between them. The CDR3 spells CSVVSVYEQYF. The CDR3 DNA sequence: TGCAGCGTTGTATCAGTCTACGAGCAGTACTTC.

The chain combines TRBV6-1 with TRBJ1-5; D uncertain. The CDR3 is 12 residues long. Germline assignment: CDR1 MNHNS and CDR2 SASEGT. The ends were cut back, 1 base at V and 5 bases at J, with 3 bases in the middle. CDR3 residues: CASSEVYQPQHF. CDR3 nucleotide sequence: TGTGCCAGCAGTGAAGTGTATCAGCCCCAGCATTTT.

This clone was recorded once. The chain has TRBV5-5 and TRBJ2-3; TRBD1 agrees at 9 bases. Unmatched junction bases numbered 9, after V lost 10 bases and J lost 0 bases. The CDR3 is 15 amino acids. Germline values: CDR1 SGHKS, CDR2 YYEKEE (reference sequence). CDR3 in amino acids: CAGGGQGLSTDTQYF. CDR3 in DNA: TGTGCCGGGGGCGGACAGGGGCTGAGCACAGATACGCAGTATTTT. The full variable domain, in which reference TRBV5-5 and TRBJ2-3 provide the parts outside the CDR3, is DAGVTQSPTHLIKTRGQQVTLRCSPISGHKSVSWYQQVLGQGPQFIFQYYEKEERGRGNFPDRFSARQFPNYSSELNVNALLLGDSALYLCAGGGQGLSTDTQYFGPGTRLTVL.

The chain employs TRBV5-4 and TRBJ1-2; the match to TRBD1 covers 7 bases. Unmatched junction bases numbered 12, after V lost 0 bases and J lost 4 bases. Per the germline V gene, CDR1 is SGHNT and CDR2 is YYREEE (reference sequence). There are 17 residues in the CDR3. CDR3 sequence: CASSLVARQGLPYGYTF. The CDR3 DNA reads TGTGCCAGCAGCTTGGTGGCCCGACAGGGTCTGCCCTATGGCTACACCTTC.

This chain links TRBV6-5 with TRBJ1-1; D ambiguous. Trimming took 1 base from V and 0 from J, leaving 3 bases between them. CDR3 length: 13 amino acids. Germline CDR1 is MNHEY and CDR2 is SVGAGI. The CDR3 sequence: CASSYWMNTEAFF. CDR3 nucleotides: TGTGCCAGCAGTTACTGGATGAACACTGAAGCTTTCTTT.

This rearrangement joins TRBV7-2 to TRBJ1-1, with a weak D call TRBD1 (5 bases). The CDR3 length is 15 residues. Trimming took off 5 bases at V and 0 bases at J, with 13 bases between the two ends. CDR1 is SGHTA and CDR2 is FQGNSA in the germline V gene. The CDR3 region has the DNA TGTGCCAGCAGCCAACGTACGGGGCTGAACACTGAAGCTTTCTTT. Protein product: CASSQRTGLNTEAFF.

CDR3 nucleotide sequence: TGTGCCAGCAGTGGACGGATTAATGAAAAACTGTTTTTT. As protein: CASSGRINEKLFF. This chain uses TRBV28 with TRBJ1-4; D gene unclear. Germline loops: CDR1 MDHEN, CDR2 SYDVKM. The germline V and J ends were trimmed by 5 bases and 4 bases, with 8 bases remaining between them. This CDR3 contains 13 residues.

Concerning this clone: Other DNA sequences in the same sample also yield this CDR3. CDR3 sequence: CASSRTGGSYEQYF. CDR3 bases: TGTGCCAGCAGTCGGACAGGGGGGTCCTACGAGCAGTACTTC. J is TRBJ2-7 and V is TRBV6-5; 10 bases are a match to TRBD1. Germline V gene data show CDR1 as MNHEY and CDR2 as SVGAGI. Losses at the gene ends were 5 bases for V and 1 base for J; bases not matched to a gene: 2. The CDR3 is 14 residues long.

The count of this clone is one. The CDR3 sequence: CASSRDLRNSPLHF. The CDR3 DNA follows: TGTGCCAGCAGCCGGGACCTTAGGAATTCACCCCTCCACTTT. The genes are TRBV6-5 and TRBJ1-6; TRBD1 is a possible D gene (5 bases). CDR1 and CDR2 from the germline V gene are MNHEY and SVGAGI. The V and J ends lost 6 bases and 7 bases respectively, with 13 bases between them. The CDR3 is made up of 14 amino acids.